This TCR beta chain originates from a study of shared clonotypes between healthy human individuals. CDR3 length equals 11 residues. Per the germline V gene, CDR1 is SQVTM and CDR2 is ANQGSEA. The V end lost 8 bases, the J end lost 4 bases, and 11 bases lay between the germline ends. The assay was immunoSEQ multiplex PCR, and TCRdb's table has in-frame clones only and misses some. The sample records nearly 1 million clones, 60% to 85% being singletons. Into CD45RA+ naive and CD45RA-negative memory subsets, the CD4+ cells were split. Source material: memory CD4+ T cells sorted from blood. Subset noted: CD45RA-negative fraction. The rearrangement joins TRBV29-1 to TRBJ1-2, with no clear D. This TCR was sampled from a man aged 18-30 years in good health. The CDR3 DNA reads TGCAGCTGCTTGGGTTCCTATGGCTACACCTTC. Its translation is CSCLGSYGYTF.